A selection of T cell receptor beta chains follows, all from one sample in a study of cytotoxic CD8 clonotypes in ibrutinib-treated CLL. Here immunoSEQ multiplex PCR was the method, and the copy in TCRdb shows in-frame clones only, minus some. The sample includes around 200,000 clones, 79% seen only once; the top ten take about 10%. Material: PBMCs, obtained after 12 months of ibrutinib treatment. The receptors were gathered from a human donor with chronic lymphocytic leukemia. CDR3s include the opening cysteine and the closing phenylalanine or tryptophan. D genes are given only for firm matches. The size of a clone is reported for some rows only, either as once, few or many, or as a class for expanded clones.

clone_size cdr3_length j_call d_call v_call cdr3_aa cdr3_nt
NA 16 TRBJ1-4 NA TRBV5-4 CASSLRGGWAPEKLFF TGTGCCAGCAGCTTGCGGGGGGGGTGGGCCCCCGAAAAACTGTTTTTT
NA 13 TRBJ2-7 TRBD1 TRBV19 CASSGTGKAEQYF TGTGCCAGTAGTGGGACAGGGAAGGCCGAGCAGTACTTC
NA 15 TRBJ2-1 NA TRBV5-1 CASSRGLALPNEQFF TGCGCCAGCAGCAGGGGATTGGCCCTTCCCAATGAGCAGTTCTTC
NA 18 TRBJ2-3 TRBD2 TRBV11-2 CASSLGVVAGGTTDTQYF TGTGCCAGCAGCTTAGGGGTAGTAGCGGGAGGGACAACAGATACGCAGTATTTT
NA 16 TRBJ1-3 NA TRBV18 CASSPSRSNSGNTIYF TGTGCCAGCTCACCATCAAGGTCGAACTCTGGAAACACCATATATTTT
NA 14 TRBJ2-5 NA TRBV13 CASSFGDRSETQYF TGTGCCAGCAGCTTTGGTGACCGCAGCGAGACCCAGTACTTC
NA 16 TRBJ2-7 TRBD2 TRBV2 CASSPTWASGSREQYF TGTGCCAGCAGTCCTACTTGGGCTAGCGGGAGTCGCGAGCAGTACTTC
NA 11 TRBJ2-7 NA TRBV2 CASSDAYEQYF TGTGCCAGCAGTGATGCGTACGAGCAGTACTTC
NA 16 TRBJ2-2 TRBD1 TRBV25-1 CASSDTGQGSTGELFF TGTGCCAGCAGTGACACGGGACAGGGGAGCACCGGGGAGCTGTTTTTT
NA 12 TRBJ2-2 NA TRBV11-2 CASSLTPGELFF TGTGCCAGCAGCCTAACGCCCGGGGAGCTGTTTTTT
NA 14 TRBJ2-7 TRBD1 TRBV28 CASSLGTGTYEQYF TGTGCCAGCAGTTTAGGGACAGGGACCTACGAGCAGTACTTC
NA 12 TRBJ2-7 NA TRBV30 CATQGPAYEQYF TGTGCCACCCAGGGCCCAGCCTACGAGCAGTACTTC
many 12 TRBJ1-1 NA TRBV19 CASSPGVAEAFF TGTGCCAGTAGTCCTGGGGTGGCTGAAGCTTTCTTT
once 15 TRBJ1-6 NA TRBV19 CASSIAPTPGGTLHF TGTGCCAGTAGTATAGCCCCGACCCCTGGGGGGACCCTCCACTTT
NA 17 TRBJ2-1 TRBD2 TRBV4-1 CASSQDRLAGGVNEQFF TGCGCCAGCAGCCAAGACCGCCTAGCGGGAGGGGTGAATGAGCAGTTCTTC
few 14 TRBJ2-7 TRBD2 TRBV11-1 CASTLGASGYEQYF TGTGCCAGCACCCTAGGGGCTAGCGGCTACGAGCAGTACTTC
NA 14 TRBJ2-1 TRBD2 TRBV5-6 CASSFGTSYNEQFF TGTGCCAGCAGCTTTGGGACTAGCTACAATGAGCAGTTCTTC
NA 17 TRBJ1-2 TRBD1 TRBV12-5 CASGDPSSGTGGYGYTF TGTGCTAGTGGCGACCCCTCATCCGGGACAGGGGGTTATGGCTACACCTTC
NA 15 TRBJ2-2 TRBD1 TRBV11-2 CASRPGQADTGELFF TGTGCCAGCAGGCCGGGACAGGCTGACACCGGGGAGCTGTTTTTT
NA 15 TRBJ2-5 NA TRBV9 CASSSNGGNKETQYF TGTGCCAGCAGCTCTAATGGGGGCAACAAAGAGACCCAGTACTTC
NA 15 TRBJ2-7 NA TRBV5-1 CASSLEGTGYYEQYF TGCGCCAGCAGCTTGGAGGGGACGGGCTACTACGAGCAGTACTTC
NA 13 TRBJ2-5 TRBD2 TRBV18 CASSGTSQETQYF TGTGCCAGCTCAGGGACTAGTCAAGAGACCCAGTACTTC
once 12 TRBJ2-5 NA TRBV5-4 CASSLVEETQYF TGTGCCAGCAGCTTGGTGGAAGAGACCCAGTACTTC
NA 16 TRBJ2-5 NA TRBV5-1 CASSPGTVRGGETQYF TGCGCCAGCAGCCCCGGGACAGTCAGAGGAGGGGAGACCCAGTACTTC
once 14 TRBJ2-3 NA TRBV4-1 CASSQGAGTDTQYF TGCGCCAGCAGCCAAGGGGCTGGCACAGATACGCAGTATTTT
NA 14 TRBJ1-4 NA TRBV9 CASSVGGLNEKLFF TGTGCCAGCAGCGTAGGAGGCCTTAATGAAAAACTGTTTTTT